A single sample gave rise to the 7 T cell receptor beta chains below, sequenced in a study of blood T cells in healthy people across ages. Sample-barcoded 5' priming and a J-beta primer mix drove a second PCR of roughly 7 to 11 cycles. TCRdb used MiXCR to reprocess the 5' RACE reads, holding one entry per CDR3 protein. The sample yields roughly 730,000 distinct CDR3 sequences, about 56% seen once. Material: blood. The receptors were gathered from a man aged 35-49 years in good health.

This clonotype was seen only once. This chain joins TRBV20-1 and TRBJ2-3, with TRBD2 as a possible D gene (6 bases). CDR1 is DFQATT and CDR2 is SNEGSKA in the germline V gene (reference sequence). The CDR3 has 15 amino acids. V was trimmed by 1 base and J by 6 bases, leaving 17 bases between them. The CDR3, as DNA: TGCAGTGCTAGAGGCGGGGTAGCAGGGTCGGATACGCAGTATTTT. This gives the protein CSARGGVAGSDTQYF.

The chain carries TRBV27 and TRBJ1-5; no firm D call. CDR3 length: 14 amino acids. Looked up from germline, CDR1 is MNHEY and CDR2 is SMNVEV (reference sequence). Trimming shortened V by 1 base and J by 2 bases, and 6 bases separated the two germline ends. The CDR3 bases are TGTGCCAGCAGTTTATTTTGGGGCAATCAGCCCCAGCATTTT. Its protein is CASSLFWGNQPQHF.

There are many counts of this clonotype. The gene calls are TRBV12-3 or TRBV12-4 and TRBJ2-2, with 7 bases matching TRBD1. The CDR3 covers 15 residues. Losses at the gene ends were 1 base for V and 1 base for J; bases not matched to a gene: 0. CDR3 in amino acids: CASSLGTGNTGELFF. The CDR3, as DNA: TGTGCCAGCAGTTTAGGGACAGGGAACACCGGGGAGCTGTTTTTT.

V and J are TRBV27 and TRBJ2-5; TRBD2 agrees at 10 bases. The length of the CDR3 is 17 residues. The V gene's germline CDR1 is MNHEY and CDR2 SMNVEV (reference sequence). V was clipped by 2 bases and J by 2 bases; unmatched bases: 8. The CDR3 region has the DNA TGTGCCAGCAGTTTAAGTCTAGCGGGGGACTTACAAGAGACCCAGTACTTC. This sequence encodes CASSLSLAGDLQETQYF.

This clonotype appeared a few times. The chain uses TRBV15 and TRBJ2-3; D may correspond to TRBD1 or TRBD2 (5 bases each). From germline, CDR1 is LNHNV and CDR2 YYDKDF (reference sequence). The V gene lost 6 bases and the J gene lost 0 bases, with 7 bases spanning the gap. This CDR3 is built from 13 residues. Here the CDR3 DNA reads TGTGCCACCAGTAGGGACAGCACAGATACGCAGTATTTT. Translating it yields CATSRDSTDTQYF.

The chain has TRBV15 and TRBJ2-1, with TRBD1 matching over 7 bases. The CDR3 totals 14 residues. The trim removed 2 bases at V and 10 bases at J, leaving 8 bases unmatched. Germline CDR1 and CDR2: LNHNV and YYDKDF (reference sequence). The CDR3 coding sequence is TGTGCCACCAGCAGACAACGGACAGGAGACGAGCAGTTCTTC. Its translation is CATSRQRTGDEQFF.

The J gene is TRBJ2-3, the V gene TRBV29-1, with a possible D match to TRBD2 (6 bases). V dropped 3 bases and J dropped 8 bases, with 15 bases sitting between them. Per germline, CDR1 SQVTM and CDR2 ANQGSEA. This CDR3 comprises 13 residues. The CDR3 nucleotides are TGCAGCGTTGATCCCCTAACCGGGGGTACGCAGTATTTT. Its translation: CSVDPLTGGTQYF.